This T cell receptor beta chain comes out of a study of T cell repertoires in cytomegalovirus infection. General observations from the study: The cumulative frequency of public TCR beta families identified carriers of CMV plus the relevant HLA.

V was clipped by 0 bases and J by 0 bases, with 6 bases between them. There are 15 residues in the CDR3. CDR1 is MGHRA and CDR2 is YSYEKL in the germline V gene. In TCRdb, the reads were re-called with MiXCR into one record per CDR3 protein. The sample carries around 71,000 distinct CDR3 sequences, approximately 20% recorded once. This clonotype was counted a few times. Its antigen is still unknown. Material: CD8+ T cells from cultured PBMCs, obtained from culture after CMV antigen stimulation. This receptor was obtained from a human donor in good health (CMV status not recorded). Some clones in this sample may be carry-over from other donors' samples. The chain employs TRBV4-1 and TRBJ1-5; D unclear. The chain's CDR3 is CASSQDVDSNQPQHF. The CDR3, as DNA: TGCGCCAGCAGCCAAGATGTCGATAGCAATCAGCCCCAGCATTTT.